This TCR beta chain was identified during a study of blood T cell repertoires in COVID-19. Assignment of participants to cohorts was predicated upon participant-reported clinical history. The authors' processing: From reference gene primer amplification, estimates of nucleated cell counts were derived. Clones were sequenced by immunoSEQ multiplex PCR, and TCRdb holds only the in-frame ones, with some missing. The V and J calls and clone size come from that table; D and trimming were worked out from the DNA. The table has approximately 260,000 clones, about 86% seen once. There are 15 residues in the CDR3. CDR1 is LNHDA, CDR2 SQIVND, per germline (reference sequence). Trimming cost V 6 bases and J 4 bases; bases outside gene matches: 7.

The sample was PBMCs or T cells enriched from blood (not recorded which). This sequence was found in a man over 45 who had recovered from COVID-19. The V call is TRBV19, the J call TRBJ2-3, with TRBD1 identical over 10 bases. This chain's CDR3 is CASSQDRGRPDTQYF. In nucleotides, the CDR3 is TGTGCCAGTAGCCAAGACAGGGGGCGCCCAGATACGCAGTATTTT. The full variable domain, with the rest looked up from reference TRBV19 and TRBJ2-3, is DGGITQSPKYLFRKEGQNVTLSCEQNLNHDAMYWYRQDPGQGLRLIYYSQIVNDFQKGDIAEGYSVSREKKESFPLTVTSAQKNPTAFYLCASSQDRGRPDTQYFGPGTRLTVL.